This T cell receptor (beta chain) was found in a study of cytomegalovirus exposure and HLA in healthy donors. Some clones are missing from TCRdb's copy, which holds only in-frame ones; the method was immunoSEQ multiplex PCR. The sample holds 50,000 to 65,000 clones, roughly 87% seen once. Study results and limitations: As was reported, the classifier diagnosed cytomegalovirus status with high specificity and sensitivity. The listing of 150 to 200 TCR beta chains classed them as cytomegalovirus-associated.

Regarding this clone: The target antigen is unknown.

V was pared by 2 bases and J by 0 bases, with 1 base of the junction left unmatched. CDR3 length: 16 amino acids. Germline V CDR1 and CDR2: MNHEY, SVGAGI. The clonotype originates from a woman between 18 and 29 years old in good health and CMV-seropositive. V gene TRBV6-5 combines with J gene TRBJ2-2, with 9 bases fitting TRBD1. Source material: PBMCs. The CDR3 spells CASSYGTGTNTGELFF. DNA of the CDR3: TGTGCCAGCAGTTACGGGACAGGGACGAACACCGGGGAGCTGTTTTTT.